This T cell receptor (beta chain) was profiled in a study of T cells in Graves' hyperthyroidism and ophthalmopathy. Study-wide findings and caveats: Most thyroid clonotypes expanded above 0.001 were also detected in blood. A model using 13 V-J features told ophthalmopathy apart from stable hyperthyroidism.

PBMCs were derived from roughly 10 ml fresh peripheral blood. Amplification targeted TCR beta CDR3 regions from RNA transcripts. The primer set for the first-round RT-PCR of the TCR CDR3 was HTBI. Each CDR3 protein gets one entry after TCRdb re-called the multiplex PCR reads with MiXCR. In the table there are about 640,000 distinct CDR3 sequences, around 21% of which are singletons. This clonotype occurred a few times. Its antigen is unknown. The clonotype originates from a man younger than 45 with Graves' ophthalmopathy. The sequenced material came from blood.

The CDR3 region is CAIVSSGSLGEQFF. The DNA for the CDR3 is TGTGCCATCGTAAGTAGCGGGAGTCTCGGTGAGCAGTTCTTC. This chain joins TRBV2 and TRBJ2-1; 9 positions agree with TRBD2. Germline V gives CDR1 SNHLY, CDR2 FYNNEI. CDR3 length: 14 amino acids. The J segment lost 9 bases and the V segment lost 10 bases, leaving 13 bases of the junction unmatched.